This is a list of T cell receptor beta chains from one sample in a study of lymphopenia after photon versus proton radiotherapy. The assay was immunoSEQ multiplex PCR, and TCRdb's table has in-frame clones only and misses some. The table records over 25,000 clones, over 75% of them present only once. The sample here was peripheral blood, taken from a patient treated with proton-based radiotherapy. These receptors were collected from an older woman with pancreatic cancer. The CDR3 runs from the conserved cysteine through the conserved F or W. Each record gives: CDR3 DNA, CDR3 protein, V gene, clone size, D gene, CDR3 length, J gene. The D gene is left open where the match is weak. Clone size is not always given. Where it is, it says once, few, many or a class for expanded clones.

CDR3nt: TGTGCCAGCAGCGTAGTACGGGAGGGCGGGGAGCAGTACTTC
CDR3aa: CASSVVREGGEQYF
v_gene: TRBV9
abundance: NA
d_gene: TRBD2
len: 14
j_gene: TRBJ2-7

CDR3nt: TGCAGCGTTGGATCATCCTACGAGCAGTACTTC
CDR3aa: CSVGSSYEQYF
v_gene: TRBV29-1
abundance: NA
d_gene: NA
len: 11
j_gene: TRBJ2-7

CDR3nt: TGTGCCAGTAGGGGGGACAGTAGCAATCAGCCCCAGCATTTT
CDR3aa: CASRGDSSNQPQHF
v_gene: TRBV19
abundance: NA
d_gene: TRBD1
len: 14
j_gene: TRBJ1-5

CDR3nt: TGTGCCAGCAGTCGCGGGGGGCGCTTGCAGGCTTTCTTT
CDR3aa: CASSRGGRLQAFF
v_gene: TRBV28
abundance: NA
d_gene: NA
len: 13
j_gene: TRBJ1-1

CDR3nt: TGTGCCACCAGCAGAATACTAGCGGGGACCTACGAGCAGTACTTC
CDR3aa: CATSRILAGTYEQYF
v_gene: TRBV15
abundance: NA
d_gene: TRBD2
len: 15
j_gene: TRBJ2-7

CDR3nt: TGTGCCATCAGTGAGACTCAGGACAGGTTATCTACGAGGGGCGCTTTCTTT
CDR3aa: CAISETQDRLSTRGAFF
v_gene: TRBV10-3
abundance: few
d_gene: TRBD1
len: 17
j_gene: TRBJ1-1

CDR3nt: TGCGCCAGCAGCTTCGGGACAGGGGAGAGGGAGGAGCTGTTTTTT
CDR3aa: CASSFGTGEREELFF
v_gene: TRBV5-1
abundance: NA
d_gene: TRBD1
len: 15
j_gene: TRBJ2-2

CDR3nt: TGTGCCAGCAGCTTGGGACAGGGGACTAATGAAAAACTGTTTTTT
CDR3aa: CASSLGQGTNEKLFF
v_gene: TRBV5-8
abundance: NA
d_gene: TRBD1
len: 15
j_gene: TRBJ1-4

CDR3nt: TGTGCCAGCAACCTGAGCCTCCGGGACCAGGCGATTCCCGAGCAGTACTTC
CDR3aa: CASNLSLRDQAIPEQYF
v_gene: TRBV6-4
abundance: NA
d_gene: NA
len: 17
j_gene: TRBJ2-7

CDR3nt: TGTGCCAGCAGCGTAACCGGGACAGGTCAAGGAAACACCATATATTTT
CDR3aa: CASSVTGTGQGNTIYF
v_gene: TRBV9
abundance: NA
d_gene: TRBD1
len: 16
j_gene: TRBJ1-3

CDR3nt: TGTGCCAGCAGTTACTCGCCAGATCCCTCCTACGAGCAGTACTTC
CDR3aa: CASSYSPDPSYEQYF
v_gene: TRBV6-6
abundance: NA
d_gene: NA
len: 15
j_gene: TRBJ2-7

CDR3nt: TGTGCCAGCAGCCTCCCGGACTCGAACACTGAAGCTTTCTTT
CDR3aa: CASSLPDSNTEAFF
v_gene: TRBV5-4
abundance: NA
d_gene: NA
len: 14
j_gene: TRBJ1-1

CDR3nt: TGCGCCAGCAGCTTGGCCTCAGGACAGCGATTTGGCACAGATACGCAGTATTTT
CDR3aa: CASSLASGQRFGTDTQYF
v_gene: TRBV5-1
abundance: few
d_gene: NA
len: 18
j_gene: TRBJ2-3

CDR3nt: TGTGCCAGCAGCCCGAGCGGGTCTAGCACAGATACGCAGTATTTT
CDR3aa: CASSPSGSSTDTQYF
v_gene: TRBV5-4
abundance: few
d_gene: NA
len: 15
j_gene: TRBJ2-3

CDR3nt: TGTGCCAGCAGCGTGGGACAGACTAATGAAAAACTGTTTTTT
CDR3aa: CASSVGQTNEKLFF
v_gene: TRBV9
abundance: NA
d_gene: TRBD1
len: 14
j_gene: TRBJ1-4

CDR3nt: TGTGCCACCAGCAGAGATCCTCGAGGGACACAAGAGACCCAGTACTTC
CDR3aa: CATSRDPRGTQETQYF
v_gene: TRBV15
abundance: NA
d_gene: NA
len: 16
j_gene: TRBJ2-5

CDR3nt: TGTGCCAGCAGCTCGAACCCCACGGGTGGCTACACCTTC
CDR3aa: CASSSNPTGGYTF
v_gene: TRBV7-9
abundance: few
d_gene: NA
len: 13
j_gene: TRBJ1-2

CDR3nt: TGCAGTGCTAGCATTTCCTACGAGCAGTACTTC
CDR3aa: CSASISYEQYF
v_gene: TRBV20-1
abundance: NA
d_gene: NA
len: 11
j_gene: TRBJ2-7